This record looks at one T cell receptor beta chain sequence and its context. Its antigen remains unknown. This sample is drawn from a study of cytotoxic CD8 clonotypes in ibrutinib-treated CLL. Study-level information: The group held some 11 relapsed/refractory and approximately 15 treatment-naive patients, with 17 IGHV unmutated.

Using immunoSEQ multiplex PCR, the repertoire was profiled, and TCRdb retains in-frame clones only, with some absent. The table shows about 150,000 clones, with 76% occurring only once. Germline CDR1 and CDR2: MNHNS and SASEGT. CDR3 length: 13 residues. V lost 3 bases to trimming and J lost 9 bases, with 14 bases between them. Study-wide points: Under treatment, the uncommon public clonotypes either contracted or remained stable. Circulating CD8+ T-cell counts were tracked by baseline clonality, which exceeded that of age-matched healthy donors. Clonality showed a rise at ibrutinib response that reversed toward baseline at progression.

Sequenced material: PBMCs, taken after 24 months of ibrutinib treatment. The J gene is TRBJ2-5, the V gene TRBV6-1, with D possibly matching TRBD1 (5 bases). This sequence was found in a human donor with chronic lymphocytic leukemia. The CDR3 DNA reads TGTGCCAGCAGTGAGGACATATTAAGGGCCCAGTACTTC. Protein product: CASSEDILRAQYF.